The present T cell receptor beta chain was sequenced within a study of cytomegalovirus exposure and HLA in healthy donors. As for the study in general: As an earlier analysis found, about 200 million T cells yielded about 100 million unique TCR beta sequences. Findings and limits, study-wide: Productive rates of about 90% or about 30% were seen for most TCR beta V segments in an earlier analysis. Later on, an analysis tied 18,000 or so TCR beta sequences to HLA alleles at 0.05 false discovery rate. It was reported in a later analysis that an Asian-associated ancestry cluster showed fewer N-insertions than the approximately 700-donor mean.

V lost 5 bases and J lost 7, with 21 bases in between. CDR3 length: 16 amino acids. CDR1 and CDR2 from the germline V gene are SGHNT and YENEEA. Researchers ran the PCR with 60 Vbeta and 13 Jbeta primers. Repertoires were generated with immunoSEQ multiplex PCR, while TCRdb's copy carries only in-frame clones and drops some. The sample table includes 140,000 to 150,000 clones. With respect to this clone: The antigen is unknown.

The sequencing input was PBMCs. The chain recombines TRBV11-3 with TRBJ2-1; a weak D match, TRBD1 (5 bases). The clonotype comes from a woman aged 45 to 65 in good health and CMV-seronegative. The CDR3 DNA is TGTGCCAGCAGCGTAGGGGCCAGGGATTCCCGAAATGAGCAGTTCTTC. It translates to CASSVGARDSRNEQFF.